Presented here are 27 T cell receptor beta chains from one specimen sequenced in a study of cytomegalovirus exposure and HLA in healthy donors. PCR was performed using 60 Vbeta and 13 Jbeta primers. The method was immunoSEQ multiplex PCR; TCRdb's version includes in-frame clones alone and lacks a portion of them. The table lists approximately 170,000 clones, roughly three quarters of them singletons. The sample comprised PBMCs. Receptors originate from a male donor in good health and CMV-seropositive.

This clone was seen only a few times. The V and J genes are TRBV2 and TRBJ2-7; TRBD1 agrees at 7 bases. The V gene's germline CDR1 is SNHLY and CDR2 FYNNEI. J gave up 7 bases and V 6 bases, and 9 bases lay outside the gene matches. The CDR3 consists of 13 residues. CDR3 DNA: TGTGCCAGCAGCCGGGACAGAGCCCTTGAGCAGTACTTC. As protein: CASSRDRALEQYF.

V and J are TRBV27 and TRBJ2-3, with 8 positions matching TRBD2. The V and J ends lost 2 bases and 6 bases, in that order; junction bases with no gene match: 7. Germline lookup yields CDR1 MNHEY and CDR2 SMNVEV (reference sequence). The CDR3 extends over 15 amino acids. This CDR3 is CASSLRAGALDTQYF. CDR3 nucleotide sequence: TGTGCCAGCAGTTTACGAGCGGGGGCCCTTGATACGCAGTATTTT.

This chain connects TRBV5-4 to TRBJ1-3; D unresolved. The CDR3 runs 17 residues. Per the germline V gene, CDR1 is SGHNT and CDR2 is YYREEE (reference sequence). Trimming left V 3 bases short and J 0 bases short, with 16 bases between. The CDR3 DNA is TGTGCCAGCAGCTCCGTGGCTGCGGGAGCCTCTGGAAACACCATATATTTT. Encoded protein: CASSSVAAGASGNTIYF.

This clone occurred once. The junction and the germline gene differ at one end; a read error may be behind it. The chain combines TRBV7-7 with TRBJ2-5; TRBD2 agrees at 7 bases. The germline CDR1 and CDR2 sequences are SSHAT and FNYEAQ (reference sequence). The CDR3 is 16 amino acids. In DNA, the CDR3 is TGTGCTAGCAGCTTAGCGTGGGGGGGTGTCAAAGAGACCCAGTACTTC. Translation: CASSLAWGGVKETQYF.

The genes are TRBV4-1 and TRBJ2-5, with D tentatively TRBD2 (7 bases). Germline loops: CDR1 MGHRA, CDR2 YSYEKL. This CDR3 has 15 amino acids. V was cut by 4 bases and J by 1 base, with 13 bases left in between. In DNA form, the CDR3 reads TGCGCCAGCAGCCTTTCCCGGGGGGCCCAAGAGACCCAGTACTTC. Translating it yields CASSLSRGAQETQYF.

This chain uses TRBV4-3 with TRBJ1-1; weak D call: TRBD1 (5 bases). Looked up from germline, CDR1 is LGHNA and CDR2 is YSLEER. Between the trimmed V and J ends, which lost 0 bases and 5 bases, there was a span of 13 bases. The CDR3 covers 15 residues. This CDR3 reads CASSQDLAGRTEAFF. DNA for the CDR3: TGCGCCAGCAGCCAAGATCTGGCAGGGCGGACTGAAGCTTTCTTT.

The chain joins TRBV7-9 to TRBJ1-2; possibly TRBD1 for D (6 bases). The CDR3 covers 15 residues. Germline V gene lookup returns CDR1 SEHNR and CDR2 FQNEAQ (reference sequence). V was cut by 1 base and J by 6 bases, with 15 bases left in between. This CDR3 reads CASSLEVRRGHGYTF. The CDR3 region has the DNA TGTGCCAGCAGCTTAGAGGTACGCAGGGGCCATGGCTACACCTTC.

This clone has more than one count but fewer than ten. In nucleotides, the CDR3 is TGTGCCAGCAGCTCCACCACACAGGGGTTCAGCTCCTACGAGCAGTACTTC. It encodes CASSSTTQGFSSYEQYF. The V gene is TRBV7-8, the J gene TRBJ2-7; 7 bases match TRBD1. The trim removed 4 bases at V and 0 bases at J, leaving 12 bases unmatched. CDR3 size: 17 residues. CDR1 is SGHVS and CDR2 is FQNEAQ in the germline V gene. The complete variable domain, with remaining parts taken from reference TRBV7-8 and TRBJ2-7, reads GAGVSQSPRYKVAKRGQDVALRCDPISGHVSLFWYQQALGQGPEFLTYFQNEAQLDKSGLPSDRFFAERPEGSVSTLKIQRTQQEDSAVYLCASSSTTQGFSSYEQYFGPGTRLTVT.

The V call is TRBV9, the J call TRBJ1-4; maybe TRBD1 (5 bases). The V and J ends lost 4 bases and 8 bases respectively, with 18 bases between them. Looked up from germline, CDR1 is SGDLS and CDR2 is YYNGEE. This CDR3 region has 15 residues. The CDR3, as DNA: TGTGCCAGCAGCCCCCTTCCAGGGTACAAGGAAAAACTGTTTTTT. This sequence encodes CASSPLPGYKEKLFF.

The genes are TRBV11-2 and TRBJ1-2; possibly TRBD1 for D (6 bases). CDR3 size: 14 residues. Germline V gene lookup returns CDR1 SGHAT and CDR2 FQNNGV. V was clipped by 1 base and J by 5 bases, with 11 bases between them. CDR3 nucleotide sequence: TGTGCCAGCAGCTTAGCAGGACAGCAATATGGCTACACCTTC. It translates to CASSLAGQQYGYTF.

J is TRBJ1-1 and V is TRBV7-8, with D possibly matching TRBD1 (5 bases). Germline V CDR1 and CDR2: SGHVS, FQNEAQ. Trimming cost V 8 bases and J 1 base, with 11 bases left between them. The CDR3 sequence is 13 residues long. The CDR3: CASLRQSNTEAFF. The CDR3 nucleotides are TGTGCCAGCCTCCGACAGTCGAACACTGAAGCTTTCTTT.

This clone has only one observation. The CDR3 DNA reads as TGTGCCAGCAGTTATCGGAACACTGAAGCTTTCTTT. It is translated as CASSYRNTEAFF. The chain links TRBV6-1 to TRBJ1-1; D unclear. V lost 5 bases, J lost 1 base, and 5 bases lay in between. This CDR3 has 12 residues. Germline V gene data show CDR1 as MNHNS and CDR2 as SASEGT.

This chain connects TRBV5-1 to TRBJ1-2, with TRBD1 matching 7 bases. Germline V lookup: CDR1 SGHRS, CDR2 YFSETQ. This CDR3 is built from 17 residues. The trim removed 0 bases at V and 1 base at J, leaving 9 bases unmatched. This CDR3 is CASSLGPPGQINYGYTF. The CDR3, as DNA: TGCGCCAGCAGCTTGGGACCACCGGGACAGATTAACTATGGCTACACCTTC. The complete variable domain, with remaining parts taken from reference TRBV5-1 and TRBJ1-2, reads KAGVTQTPRYLIKTRGQQVTLSCSPISGHRSVSWYQQTPGQGLQFLFEYFSETQRNKGNFPGRFSGRQFSNSRSEMNVSTLELGDSALYLCASSLGPPGQINYGYTFGSGTRLTVV.

This clone was picked up a small number of times. Additional DNA sequences in this sample encode the identical CDR3. The chain carries TRBV7-9 and TRBJ1-1; TRBD1 matches 8 bases. With 5 bases clipped from V and 4 bases from J, the junction kept 3 bases outside the gene matches. The CDR3 covers 13 residues. Germline V gene lookup returns CDR1 SEHNR and CDR2 FQNEAQ (reference sequence). CDR3 in DNA: TGTGCCAGCAGCGCAGGGACAGGCACTGAAGCTTTCTTT. This gives the protein CASSAGTGTEAFF.

This clone appeared once. This chain joins TRBV5-6 and TRBJ2-3; 10 nucleotides align to TRBD2. Trimming cost V 0 bases and J 2 bases; bases outside gene matches: 3. The length of the CDR3 is 16 residues. Germline CDR1 and CDR2: SGHDT and YYEEEE. CDR3 DNA: TGTGCCAGCAGCTTGGCTAGCGGGGGTTTCACAGATACGCAGTATTTT. This gives the protein CASSLASGGFTDTQYF. The full variable domain, completed using reference TRBV5-6 and TRBJ2-3, is DAGVTQSPTHLIKTRGQQVTLRCSPKSGHDTVSWYQQALGQGPQFIFQYYEEEERQRGNFPDRFSGHQFPNYSSELNVNALLLGDSALYLCASSLASGGFTDTQYFGPGTRLTVL.

This sequence joins TRBV7-2 and TRBJ2-7; possibly TRBD1 for D (6 bases). Germline-derived CDR1 and CDR2 are SGHTA and FQGNSA. The length of the CDR3 is 17 residues. V was clipped by 5 bases and J by 6 bases, with 26 bases between them. The CDR3 protein is CASSHTDRRRVNAEQYF. CDR3 bases: TGTGCCAGCAGCCATACCGACAGGCGGCGGGTAAACGCCGAGCAGTACTTC.

This clone was counted a single time. The rearrangement uses TRBV7-8 and TRBJ2-1; the match to TRBD2 covers 8 bases. This CDR3 contains 16 residues. CDR1 is SGHVS, CDR2 FQNEAQ, per germline. V trimming: 7 bases; J trimming: 0 bases; junction bases outside the gene matches: 8. CDR3 DNA sequence: TGTGCCAGCAACCCGGTGGGGACTAGCTCCTACAATGAGCAGTTCTTC. It yields the protein CASNPVGTSSYNEQFF.

This clone was found once. The J gene is TRBJ2-1, the V gene TRBV12-2; the DNA was not used to check the table's D call, TRBD1. TRBV12-2 is given as a pseudogene. The CDR3 runs to 13 residues. CDR3 protein: CARDRGRNNEQFF. The CDR3 DNA reads as TGTGCTAGAGACAGGGGGCGAAACAATGAGCAGTTCTTC.

V usage is TRBV7-9 and J usage is TRBJ2-5, with D hard to call. The CDR3 spans 15 residues. Germline assignment: CDR1 SEHNR and CDR2 FQNEAQ (reference sequence). V was trimmed by 0 bases and J by 5 bases, leaving 13 bases between them. The CDR3 DNA reads as TGTGCCAGCAGCTTAGCGGATTCGGCCAGGGAGACCCAGTACTTC. Protein: CASSLADSARETQYF.

The V gene is TRBV5-6, the J gene TRBJ2-7; possible D gene TRBD2, 6 bases. This CDR3 has 15 residues. Trimming left V 4 bases short and J 4 bases short, with 18 bases between. The V gene's germline CDR1 is SGHDT and CDR2 YYEEEE. The CDR3 nucleotides are TGTGCCAGCAGCCCGGGGGTGTGGGGCGGGTACGAGCAGTACTTC. Translated: CASSPGVWGGYEQYF.

The chain employs TRBV4-1 and TRBJ2-7, with 9 nucleotides matching TRBD2. Per the germline V gene, CDR1 is MGHRA and CDR2 is YSYEKL. After removal of 1 base from V and 3 bases from J, the junction contained 10 bases not matched to a gene. The CDR3 consists of 17 residues. The CDR3 protein is CASSQVFSGLAIYEQYF. CDR3 DNA: TGCGCCAGCAGCCAAGTATTCTCAGGACTAGCGATCTACGAGCAGTACTTC.

The chain carries TRBV23-1 and TRBJ1-4, with D perhaps TRBD1 (6 bases). TRBV23-1 is placed among ORFs of uncertain function. Trimming stripped 3 bases from V and 8 bases from J, with 16 bases between. The CDR3 consists of 15 residues. The CDR3 DNA sequence: TGCGCCAGCAGTCACGGGGGGGGGCCCTGCGAAAAACTGTTTTTT. Translation: CASSHGGGPCEKLFF.

The chain couples TRBV2 to TRBJ2-5; a weak D match, TRBD1 (5 bases). The end of the DNA is better explained by TRBJ2-7, so the J call may be wrong. This CDR3 has 12 amino acids. CDR1 is SNHLY, CDR2 FYNNEI, per germline. This chain's CDR3 is CASSGTLYEQYF. The CDR3 region has the DNA TGTGCCAGCAGTGGGACACTCTACGAGCAGTACTTC.

The chain joins TRBV4-2 to TRBJ2-3; D possibly corresponds to TRBD2 (6 bases). Looked up from germline, CDR1 is LGHNA and CDR2 is YNFKEQ. The V end was cut by 5 bases, the J end by 2 bases, with 11 bases between. The CDR3 is 14 residues long. The CDR3 here is CASSFSGPTDTQYF. The CDR3 DNA reads as TGTGCCAGCAGCTTTAGCGGCCCCACAGATACGCAGTATTTT.

The sample holds a few counts of this clone. The chain is built from TRBV7-2 and TRBJ2-1; tentative D call: TRBD2 (6 bases). The germline gives CDR1 SGHTA, CDR2 FQGNSA. The CDR3 has 14 residues. V lost 1 base, J lost 9 bases, and 13 bases lay in between. The CDR3 sequence is CASSLVSSVGEQFF. CDR3 DNA sequence: TGTGCCAGCAGCTTAGTCTCTAGCGTCGGTGAGCAGTTCTTC.

CDR3 sequence: CASSLGLEGGGGYTF. The CDR3 region has the DNA TGTGCCAGCAGCTTAGGCCTAGAGGGAGGTGGTGGCTACACCTTC. The chain is built from TRBV13 and TRBJ1-2; D call uncertain. In germline, CDR1 is PRHDT, CDR2 FYEKMQ (reference sequence). V was clipped by 0 bases and J by 7 bases, with 15 bases between them. The CDR3 runs 15 residues.

The chain links TRBV7-6 to TRBJ2-4; TRBD1 aligns across 7 bases. Germline-derived CDR1 and CDR2 are SGHVS and FNYEAQ. V trimming: 5 bases; J trimming: 6 bases; junction bases outside the gene matches: 7. This CDR3 has 14 amino acids. CDR3 nucleotides: TGTGCCAGCAGCACAATGACAGGGTCAAACATTCAGTACTTC. Translating it yields CASSTMTGSNIQYF.